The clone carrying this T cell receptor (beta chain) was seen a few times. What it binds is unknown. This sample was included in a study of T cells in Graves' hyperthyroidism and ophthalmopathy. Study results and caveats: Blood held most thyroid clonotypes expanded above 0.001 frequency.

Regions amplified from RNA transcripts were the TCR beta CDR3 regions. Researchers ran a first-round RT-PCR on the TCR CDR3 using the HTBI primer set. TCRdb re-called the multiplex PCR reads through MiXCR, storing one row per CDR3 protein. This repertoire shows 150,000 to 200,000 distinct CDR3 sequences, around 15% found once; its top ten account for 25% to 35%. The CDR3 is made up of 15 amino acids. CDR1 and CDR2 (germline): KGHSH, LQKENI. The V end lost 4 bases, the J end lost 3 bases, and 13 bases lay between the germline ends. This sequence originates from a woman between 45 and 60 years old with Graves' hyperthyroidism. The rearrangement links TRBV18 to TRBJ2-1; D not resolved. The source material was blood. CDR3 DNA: TGTGCCAGCTCACAGACGATCGGCATCTACAATGAGCAGTTCTTC. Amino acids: CASSQTIGIYNEQFF. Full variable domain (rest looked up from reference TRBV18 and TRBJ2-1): NAGVMQNPRHLVRRRGQEARLRCSPMKGHSHVYWYRQLPEEGLKFMVYLQKENIIDESGMPKERFSAEFPKEGPSILRIQQVVRGDSAAYFCASSQTIGIYNEQFFGPGTRLTVL.